This entry describes one T cell receptor (beta chain). V lost 6 bases to trimming and J lost 10 bases, with 15 bases between them. Germline assignment: CDR1 ENHRY and CDR2 SYGVKD. The CDR3 loop spans 12 amino acids. The sample belongs to a study of T cell changes during pregnancy in multiple sclerosis. Profiled with immunoSEQ multiplex PCR; TCRdb holds only in-frame clones, not every one. The sample comprises roughly 32,000 clones, 90% of which are singletons, and roughly 0.41% rests with the top ten. V is TRBV10-3 and J is TRBJ1-1; D unresolved. The sequences come from CD4+ T cells from peripheral blood mononuclear cells, collected in the second trimester of pregnancy. This receptor was obtained from a female donor in good health, enrolled as a control in a pregnancy study. CDR3 sequence (DNA): TGTGCCATCAGCGGACCTGGTGGAGGAGCTTTCTTT. Encoded protein: CAISGPGGGAFF.